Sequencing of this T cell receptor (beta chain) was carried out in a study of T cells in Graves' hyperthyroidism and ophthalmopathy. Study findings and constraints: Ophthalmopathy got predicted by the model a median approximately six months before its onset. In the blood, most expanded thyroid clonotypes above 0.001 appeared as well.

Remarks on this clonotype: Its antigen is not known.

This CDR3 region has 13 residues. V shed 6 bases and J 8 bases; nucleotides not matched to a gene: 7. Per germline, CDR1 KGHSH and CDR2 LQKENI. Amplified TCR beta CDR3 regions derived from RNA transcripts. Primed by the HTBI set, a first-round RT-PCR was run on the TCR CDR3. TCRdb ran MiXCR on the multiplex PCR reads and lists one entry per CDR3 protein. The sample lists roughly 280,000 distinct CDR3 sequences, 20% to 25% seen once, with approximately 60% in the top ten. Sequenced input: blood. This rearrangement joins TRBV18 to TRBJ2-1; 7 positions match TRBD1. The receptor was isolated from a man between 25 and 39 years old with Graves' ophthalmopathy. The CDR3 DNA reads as TGTGCCAGCTCCCGGGACCAGGGGGATGAGCAGTTCTTC. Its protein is CASSRDQGDEQFF. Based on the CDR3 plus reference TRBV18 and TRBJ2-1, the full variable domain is NAGVMQNPRHLVRRRGQEARLRCSPMKGHSHVYWYRQLPEEGLKFMVYLQKENIIDESGMPKERFSAEFPKEGPSILRIQQVVRGDSAAYFCASSRDQGDEQFFGPGTRLTVL.